The 18 T cell receptor beta chains reported below all come from one sample, sequenced in a study of blood T cell repertoires in COVID-19. Assay used: immunoSEQ multiplex PCR; TCRdb lists only in-frame clones, some missing. This sample has some 150,000 clones, with about 86% found just once. Sequencing input: peripheral blood. The receptors originated from a woman aged 80 or over in a cohort sampled during active or convalescent COVID-19.

This clone was detected only a few times. The gene calls are TRBV15 and TRBJ1-1; unclear D gene. The CDR3 totals 15 residues. V was cut by 0 bases and J by 5 bases, with 13 bases left in between. Germline V CDR1 and CDR2: LNHNV, YYDKDF (reference sequence). CDR3 nucleotide sequence: TGTGCCACCAGCAGAGAGAGGCGGGGATGGACTGAAGCTTTCTTT. This encodes CATSRERRGWTEAFF. The whole variable domain, remainder taken from reference TRBV15 and TRBJ1-1, is DAMVIQNPRYQVTQFGKPVTLSCSQTLNHNVMYWYQQKSSQAPKLLFHYYDKDFNNEADTPDNFQSRRPNTSFCFLDIRSPGLGDTAMYLCATSRERRGWTEAFFGQGTRLTVV.

The chain is built from TRBV6-6 and TRBJ1-5; 7 positions match TRBD1. J was trimmed by 5 bases and V by 5 bases; bases with no gene match: 12. Germline CDR1 reads MNHNY; CDR2 reads SVGAGI (reference sequence). The CDR3 has 16 residues. The CDR3 DNA follows: TGTGCCAGCAGTCGAGATGGAATTACAGGGGATCAGCCCCAGCATTTT. This codes for CASSRDGITGDQPQHF.

V is TRBV6-2 or TRBV6-3 and J is TRBJ1-1; 10 positions agree with TRBD1. This CDR3 contains 17 residues. From germline, CDR1 is MNHEY and CDR2 SVGEGT. Unmatched junction bases numbered 9, after V lost 2 bases and J lost 3 bases. The CDR3 bases are TGTGCCAGCAGTTACCAGGCGGGACAGGGGAGACACACTGAAGCTTTCTTT. Its translation: CASSYQAGQGRHTEAFF.

This CDR3 reads CASSTLAGGAMSGELFF. In nucleotides, the CDR3 is TGTGCCAGCAGCACCCTTGCGGGGGGGGCCATGTCCGGGGAGCTGTTTTTT. The genes are TRBV5-4 and TRBJ2-2; 9 bases align to TRBD2. Germline assignment: CDR1 SGHNT and CDR2 YYREEE (reference sequence). Losses at the gene ends were 4 bases for V and 6 bases for J; bases not matched to a gene: 13. The CDR3 has 17 residues.

As concerns this clone: The same CDR3 also results from other DNA sequences found in this sample. This chain connects TRBV5-1 to TRBJ2-2; 10 nucleotides match TRBD1. Germline CDR1 reads SGHRS; CDR2 reads YFSETQ. The CDR3 runs to 15 residues. V lost 0 bases and J lost 5; bases outside the gene matches: 1. CDR3 protein: CASSLAGQGTGELFF. The CDR3 DNA follows: TGCGCCAGCAGCTTGGCGGGACAGGGGACCGGGGAGCTGTTTTTT.

The rearrangement uses TRBV4-1 and TRBJ1-6; D gene ambiguous. This CDR3 is 17 amino acids long. Germline loops: CDR1 MGHRA, CDR2 YSYEKL. V was cut by 0 bases and J by 4 bases, with 13 bases left in between. CDR3 protein: CASSQDRLTDYNSPLHF. In DNA form, the CDR3 reads TGCGCCAGCAGCCAAGATAGGCTCACAGATTATAATTCACCCCTCCACTTT.

The chain carries TRBV19 and TRBJ2-7; TRBD1 is a possible D gene (6 bases). CDR1 LNHDA and CDR2 SQIVND come from the germline V gene (reference sequence). This CDR3 comprises 15 residues. Trimming removed 5 bases at V and 2 bases at J, with 16 bases between. In nucleotides, the CDR3 is TGTGCCAGTAGTCGAGCGCAGGGGAGCACCTACGAGCAGTACTTC. Translation gives CASSRAQGSTYEQYF.

The CDR3 spells CASRQGNNQPQHF. In DNA, the CDR3 is TGTGCCAGCAGGCAGGGAAACAATCAGCCCCAGCATTTT. J is TRBJ1-5 and V is TRBV28; D is perhaps TRBD1 (5 bases). Per germline, CDR1 MDHEN and CDR2 SYDVKM. Trimming removed 6 bases at V and 3 bases at J, with 9 bases between. The CDR3 has 13 amino acids. Looking up the rest from reference TRBV28 and TRBJ1-5 gives the full variable domain: DVKVTQSSRYLVKRTGEKVFLECVQDMDHENMFWYRQDPGLGLRLIYFSYDVKMKEKGDIPEGYSVSREKKERFSLILESASTNQTSMYLCASRQGNNQPQHFGDGTRLSIL.

The chain couples TRBV7-2 to TRBJ2-1; 12 positions match TRBD2. The junction had 15 bases not matched to a gene; V was cut back by 5 bases and J by 4 bases. The germline V gene has CDR1 SGHTA and CDR2 FQGNSA. The CDR3 totals 19 residues. Here the CDR3 reads CASSPFPSGGAVSYNEQFF. The CDR3 nucleotides are TGTGCCAGCAGCCCATTTCCTAGCGGGGGGGCCGTTTCTTACAATGAGCAGTTCTTC.

The chain employs TRBV19 and TRBJ1-2, with TRBD1 identical over 9 bases. The V segment lost 7 bases and the J segment 6 bases; nucleotides outside the gene matches: 6. The CDR3 length is 13 residues. Per germline, CDR1 LNHDA and CDR2 SQIVND (reference sequence). CDR3 nucleotides: TGTGCCAGTAAACAGGGGGCGTTGGATGGCTACACCTTC. Translated: CASKQGALDGYTF.

A single count supports this clone. J is TRBJ2-2 and V is TRBV5-1; 10 bases fit TRBD2. Germline V gene lookup returns CDR1 SGHRS and CDR2 YFSETQ. This CDR3 is 18 amino acids long. J was trimmed by 1 base and V by 1 base; bases with no gene match: 7. CDR3: CASSLSSSGSGNTGELFF. The CDR3 bases are TGCGCCAGCAGCTTGTCGTCTAGCGGGAGTGGGAACACCGGGGAGCTGTTTTTT.

This sequence joins TRBV24-1 and TRBJ1-2, with D perhaps matching TRBD1 (5 bases). CDR1 and CDR2 from the germline V gene are KGHDR and SFDVKD. V was clipped by 7 bases and J by 5 bases, with 16 bases between them. The CDR3 runs to 14 residues. CDR3 in amino acids: CATRIPWGGYGYTF. CDR3 nucleotide sequence: TGTGCCACCAGGATACCCTGGGGGGGGTATGGCTACACCTTC.

V is TRBV24-1 and J is TRBJ2-1, with D tentatively TRBD1 (6 bases). The CDR3 consists of 15 residues. Germline V lookup: CDR1 KGHDR, CDR2 SFDVKD. The germline V and J ends were trimmed by 0 bases and 8 bases, with 13 bases remaining between them. DNA of the CDR3: TGTGCCACCAGTGATTTGGGGAACTCAGGGGATGAGCAGTTCTTC. Its protein product is CATSDLGNSGDEQFF.

V gene TRBV12-5 combines with J gene TRBJ1-5, with 8 bases lining up with TRBD1. This CDR3 comprises 18 residues. Trimming cost V 1 base and J 0 bases; bases outside gene matches: 8. The V gene's germline CDR1 is LGHNT and CDR2 FRNRAP. The CDR3, as DNA: TGTGCTAGTGGTTTGGGGACAGGGTCGGGTTATAGCAATCAGCCCCAGCATTTT. It translates to CASGLGTGSGYSNQPQHF. Looking up the rest from reference TRBV12-5 and TRBJ1-5 gives the full variable domain: DARVTQTPRHKVTEMGQEVTMRCQPILGHNTVFWYRQTMMQGLELLAYFRNRAPLDDSGMPKDRFSAEMPDATLATLKIQPSEPRDSAVYFCASGLGTGSGYSNQPQHFGDGTRLSIL.

The rearrangement links TRBV5-6 to TRBJ1-6; a possible D gene is TRBD1 (6 bases). Trimming cost V 3 bases and J 8 bases, with 15 bases left between them. This CDR3 region has 15 residues. Germline V gene sequence: CDR1 SGHDT, CDR2 YYEEEE. This CDR3 is CASSWGGGHDSPLHF. CDR3 coding DNA: TGTGCCAGCAGCTGGGGAGGGGGGCACGATTCACCCCTCCACTTT.

The chain combines TRBV28 with TRBJ2-7; D ambiguous. The germline V and J ends were trimmed by 5 bases and 2 bases, with 7 bases remaining between them. The CDR3 is 12 amino acids. Germline CDR1 is MDHEN and CDR2 is SYDVKM. The CDR3 nucleotides read TGTGCCAGCAGTCCCCTTGCCTACGAGCAGTACTTC. Translating gives CASSPLAYEQYF.

The chain employs TRBV27 and TRBJ1-4; D is ambiguous. V lost 3 bases and J lost 0, with 8 bases in between. Germline values: CDR1 MNHEY, CDR2 SMNVEV (reference sequence). This CDR3 region has 15 residues. The CDR3 here is CASSLRAATNEKLFF. DNA of the CDR3: TGTGCCAGCAGTTTGCGGGCCGCAACTAATGAAAAACTGTTTTTT. The full variable domain, rest sourced from reference TRBV27 and TRBJ1-4, is EAQVTQNPRYLITVTGKKLTVTCSQNMNHEYMSWYRQDPGLGLRQIYYSMNVEVTDKGDVPEGYKVSRKEKRNFPLILESPSPNQTSLYFCASSLRAATNEKLFFGSGTQLSVL.

The chain combines TRBV27 with TRBJ1-3; D is undetermined. The length of the CDR3 is 12 residues. V shed 4 bases and J shed 2 bases, with 3 bases lying between them. CDR1 is MNHEY and CDR2 is SMNVEV in the germline V gene (reference sequence). The CDR3 is CASSSPGNTIYF. The CDR3 DNA reads as TGTGCCAGCAGTTCTCCTGGAAACACCATATATTTT.